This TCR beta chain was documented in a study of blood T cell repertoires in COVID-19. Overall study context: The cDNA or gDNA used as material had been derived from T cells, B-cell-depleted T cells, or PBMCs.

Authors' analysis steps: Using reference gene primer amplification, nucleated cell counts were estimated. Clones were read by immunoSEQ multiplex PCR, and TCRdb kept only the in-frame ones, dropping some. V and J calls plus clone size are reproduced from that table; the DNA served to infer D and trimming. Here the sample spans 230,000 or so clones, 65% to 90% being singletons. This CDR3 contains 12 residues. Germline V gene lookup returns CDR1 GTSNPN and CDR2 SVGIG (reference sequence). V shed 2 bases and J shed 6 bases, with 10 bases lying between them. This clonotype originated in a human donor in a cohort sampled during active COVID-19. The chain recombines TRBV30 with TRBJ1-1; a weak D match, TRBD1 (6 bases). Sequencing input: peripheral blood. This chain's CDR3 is CAWSRGGPEAFF. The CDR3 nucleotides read TGTGCCTGGAGTCGGGGGGGCCCTGAAGCTTTCTTT.